Below are 27 T cell receptor beta chains sequenced from a single sample in a study of cytomegalovirus exposure and HLA in healthy donors (dated by TCRdb to 2017 to 2019). The library was produced with the immunoSEQ multiplex PCR assay. A mixture of 60 forward primers for TCR Vbeta segments and 13 reverse primers for TCR Jbeta segments was used in the multiplex PCR. The immuneACCESS repertoire file appears here via TCRdb, limited to in-frame rearrangements. These files lack a portion of the clones; in checked studies, under half of the deficit traces to unresolved V genes, and the cause of the others is not known. This sample comprises roughly 180,000 clones, around 75% of them detected only once. Around 2.5% of the sample rests with the top ten. Sequencing input: PBMCs. These receptors were taken from a female donor in good health and CMV-seronegative.

A few counts support this clone. The rearrangement links TRBV4-2 to TRBJ2-1; possibly TRBD1 for D (6 bases). The CDR3 is made up of 15 amino acids. With 0 bases removed from V and 9 bases from J, the gap between germline ends came to 15 bases. CDR1 and CDR2 from the germline V gene are LGHNA and YNFKEQ. The CDR3 coding sequence is TGTGCCAGCAGCCAAGAGGGGGCCGGTTCCGGTGAGCAGTTCTTC. The encoded protein is CASSQEGAGSGEQFF.

V gene TRBV30 combines with J gene TRBJ2-7; D is unclear. The CDR3 extends over 13 amino acids. The V and J ends lost 3 bases and 2 bases respectively, with 11 bases between them. The V gene's germline CDR1 is GTSNPN and CDR2 SVGIG (reference sequence). CDR3 bases: TGTGCCTGGAGCCCCAATTTAGCCTACGAGCAGTACTTC. It is translated as CAWSPNLAYEQYF.

The chain joins TRBV29-1 to TRBJ1-2; 9 bases align to TRBD1. J gave up 8 bases and V 3 bases, and 7 bases lay outside the gene matches. The CDR3 covers 13 residues. CDR1 and CDR2 (germline): SQVTM, ANQGSEA. The CDR3 sequence is CSVEGQGVQGYTF. CDR3 nucleotides: TGCAGCGTTGAGGGACAGGGAGTTCAGGGCTACACCTTC. Supplemented by reference TRBV29-1 and TRBJ1-2, the full variable domain reads SAVISQKPSRDICQRGTSLTIQCQVDSQVTMMFWYRQQPGQSLTLIATANQGSEATYESGFVIDKFPISRPNLTFSTLTVSNMSPEDSSIYLCSVEGQGVQGYTFGSGTRLTVV.

This clone was found a few times. The CDR3 protein is CASSFAPSGYSYNEQFF. The CDR3 coding sequence is TGTGCCAGCAGCTTCGCTCCCAGCGGCTACTCCTACAATGAGCAGTTCTTC. The chain employs TRBV7-2 and TRBJ2-1, with D maybe TRBD2 (5 bases). V dropped 3 bases and J dropped 0 bases, with 15 bases sitting between them. The CDR3 sequence is 17 residues long. CDR1 and CDR2 from the germline V gene are SGHTA and FQGNSA. Supplemented by reference TRBV7-2 and TRBJ2-1, the full variable domain reads GAGVSQSPSNKVTEKGKDVELRCDPISGHTALYWYRQSLGQGLEFLIYFQGNSAPDKSGLPSDRFSAERTGGSVSTLTIQRTQQEDSAVYLCASSFAPSGYSYNEQFFGPGTRLTVL.

The J gene is TRBJ2-7, the V gene TRBV4-1, with 12 positions matching TRBD1. The trim removed 6 bases at V and 3 bases at J, leaving 3 bases unmatched. Germline loops: CDR1 MGHRA, CDR2 YSYEKL. The CDR3 spans 14 residues. As DNA, the CDR3 is TGCGCCAGCAGGAGGGACAGGGGGCTCTACGAGCAGTACTTC. Amino acid sequence: CASRRDRGLYEQYF.

The chain couples TRBV2 to TRBJ2-3, with D maybe TRBD2 (6 bases). The CDR3 loop spans 15 amino acids. Germline V gene sequence: CDR1 SNHLY, CDR2 FYNNEI. V was shortened by 8 bases and J by 3 bases, with 18 bases between the two germline ends. Written as DNA, the CDR3 is TGTGCCAGCTCGGAGGGAGCAGGGAGGACAGATACGCAGTATTTT. Residues: CASSEGAGRTDTQYF.

The chain carries TRBV4-3 and TRBJ2-1; D remains ambiguous. V was shortened by 0 bases and J by 8 bases, with 14 bases between the two germline ends. The germline gives CDR1 LGHNA, CDR2 YSLEER. This CDR3 region has 15 residues. Here the CDR3 reads CASSQDSRHKDEQFF. The DNA of the CDR3 is TGCGCCAGCAGCCAAGACTCTAGGCATAAGGATGAGCAGTTCTTC.

In DNA, the CDR3 is TGCAGCGTTGCGGAGACAGGGACCGGCAATCAGCCCCAGCATTTT. Protein sequence: CSVAETGTGNQPQHF. The V gene is TRBV29-1, the J gene TRBJ1-5; 7 nucleotides align to TRBD1. The CDR3 length is 15 residues. V shed 4 bases, J shed 2 bases, and the junction held 8 bases outside the gene matches. Per the germline V gene, CDR1 is SQVTM and CDR2 is ANQGSEA.

V usage is TRBV27 and J usage is TRBJ2-1; 9 bases agree with TRBD1. Per the germline V gene, CDR1 is MNHEY and CDR2 is SMNVEV (reference sequence). The CDR3 is 13 amino acids. With V trimmed by 7 bases and J by 10 bases, 8 bases remained unmatched. CDR3 in amino acids: CASTHRGQKEQFF. The CDR3 DNA sequence: TGTGCCAGCACCCACAGGGGGCAGAAGGAGCAGTTCTTC.

This clone was seen a few times. This chain connects TRBV2 to TRBJ2-3; 7 bases are a match to TRBD1. Trimming removed 6 bases from V and 2 bases from J; junction bases left unmatched: 11. The CDR3 runs to 16 residues. CDR1 SNHLY and CDR2 FYNNEI come from the germline V gene. The CDR3 reads CASSNPGQLYTDTQYF. Here the CDR3 DNA reads TGTGCCAGCAGCAACCCGGGACAGCTTTACACAGATACGCAGTATTTT.

This rearrangement joins TRBV5-5 to TRBJ2-3; 11 bases map to TRBD1. The CDR3 spans 16 residues. After removal of 5 bases from V and 4 bases from J, the junction contained 9 bases not matched to a gene. CDR1 is SGHKS, CDR2 YYEKEE, per germline (reference sequence). The CDR3 bases are TGTGCCAGCAGTCCTCCCGGGACAGGGGGGTCAGATACGCAGTATTTT. This translates into CASSPPGTGGSDTQYF.

The genes are TRBV7-2 and TRBJ2-5; D call uncertain. Between the trimmed V and J ends, which lost 5 bases and 0 bases, there was a span of 13 bases. The CDR3 spans 15 residues. Per germline, CDR1 SGHTA and CDR2 FQGNSA. CDR3 sequence (DNA): TGTGCCAGCAGCCAGCAGGCAGCCCACCAAGAGACCCAGTACTTC. This codes for CASSQQAAHQETQYF.

This chain connects TRBV7-2 to TRBJ2-4; perhaps TRBD1 as D (6 bases). CDR3 length equals 14 residues. Trimming removed 3 bases at V and 4 bases at J, with 10 bases between. Per germline, CDR1 SGHTA and CDR2 FQGNSA. CDR3 DNA sequence: TGTGCCAGCAGCTTCCCTACAGGGAAAAACATTCAGTACTTC. Its translation: CASSFPTGKNIQYF.

This clone is a singleton in its sample. The chain couples TRBV2 to TRBJ2-4; D gene unclear. CDR3 size: 16 residues. CDR1 and CDR2 (germline): SNHLY, FYNNEI. V was trimmed by 7 bases and J by 0 bases, leaving 16 bases between them. CDR3 in amino acids: CASKEQPQVAKNIQYF. CDR3 DNA sequence: TGTGCCAGCAAGGAACAGCCCCAAGTAGCCAAAAACATTCAGTACTTC. Filled out from reference TRBV2 and TRBJ2-4, the complete variable domain reads EPEVTQTPSHQVTQMGQEVILRCVPISNHLYFYWYRQILGQKVEFLVSFYNNEISEKSEIFDDQFSVERPDGSNFTLKIRSTKLEDSAMYFCASKEQPQVAKNIQYFGAGTRLSVL.

The chain is built from TRBV7-9 and TRBJ1-1; D is possibly TRBD1 (6 bases). CDR1 and CDR2 from the germline V gene are SEHNR and FQNEAQ (reference sequence). This CDR3 contains 15 residues. V was shortened by 5 bases and J by 4 bases, with 17 bases between the two germline ends. The CDR3 nucleotides read TGTGCCAGCAGCCCCCGCACAGGGATGGGCACTGAAGCTTTCTTT. Translated, it gives CASSPRTGMGTEAFF.

This rearrangement joins TRBV5-8 to TRBJ2-6, with unresolved D. Germline V gene sequence: CDR1 SGHTS, CDR2 YDEGEE. V lost 0 bases to trimming and J lost 0 bases, with 10 bases between them. The CDR3 consists of 17 residues. CDR3 region: CASSLAATYSGANVLTF. CDR3 DNA: TGTGCCAGCAGCTTGGCCGCCACCTACTCTGGGGCCAACGTCCTGACTTTC.

This chain uses TRBV12-5 with TRBJ1-1, with 12 bases aligning to TRBD1. The junction had 12 bases not matched to a gene; V was cut back by 3 bases and J by 10 bases. Germline CDR1 reads LGHNT; CDR2 reads FRNRAP. The CDR3 runs 16 residues. The CDR3 spells CASGFPGQGAASRAFF. DNA of the CDR3: TGTGCTAGTGGTTTCCCGGGACAGGGGGCGGCGTCGAGAGCTTTCTTT. Looking up the rest from reference TRBV12-5 and TRBJ1-1 gives the full variable domain: DARVTQTPRHKVTEMGQEVTMRCQPILGHNTVFWYRQTMMQGLELLAYFRNRAPLDDSGMPKDRFSAEMPDATLATLKIQPSEPRDSAVYFCASGFPGQGAASRAFFGQGTRLTVV.

This clone occurred once. The chain combines TRBV18 with TRBJ2-5; no clear D. The J call is uncertain, as TRBJ2-7 better fits the DNA end. The CDR3 contains 12 residues. Germline CDR1 is KGHSH and CDR2 is LQKENI. The CDR3 nucleotides read TGTGCCAGCTCACCAACGCTTCACGAGCAGTACTTC. It codes for CASSPTLHEQYF.

The chain has TRBV4-1 and TRBJ2-3; 7 bases are shared with TRBD2. The CDR3 consists of 18 residues. With 0 bases clipped from V and 5 bases from J, the junction kept 14 bases outside the gene matches. Germline lookup yields CDR1 MGHRA and CDR2 YSYEKL. Written as DNA, the CDR3 is TGCGCCAGCAGCCAAGATCGGATTGTGGGAGGGGCGGGAGATACGCAGTATTTT. Protein sequence: CASSQDRIVGGAGDTQYF.

This chain connects TRBV6-6 to TRBJ2-3; 7 bases are a match to TRBD2. J was trimmed by 2 bases and V by 2 bases; bases with no gene match: 4. Germline values: CDR1 MNHNY, CDR2 SVGAGI (reference sequence). The CDR3 extends over 15 amino acids. Here the CDR3 DNA reads TGTGCCAGCAGTTACCCTAGCGGATTCACAGATACGCAGTATTTT. Residues: CASSYPSGFTDTQYF.

V is TRBV18 and J is TRBJ2-2, with 7 nucleotides matching TRBD1. This CDR3 comprises 13 residues. Germline V CDR1 and CDR2: KGHSH, LQKENI. Trimming cost V 6 bases and J 4 bases; bases outside gene matches: 2. DNA for the CDR3: TGTGCCAGCTCCCGGGACAGCACCGGGGAGCTGTTTTTT. Its protein is CASSRDSTGELFF.

This chain joins TRBV11-2 and TRBJ1-1; D remains unclear. CDR1 is SGHAT, CDR2 FQNNGV, per germline. Trimming shortened V by 5 bases and J by 4 bases, and 11 bases separated the two germline ends. There are 13 residues in the CDR3. Here the CDR3 reads CASSLLISTEAFF. In DNA, the CDR3 is TGTGCCAGCAGCCTCCTAATAAGCACTGAAGCTTTCTTT.

This chain connects TRBV15 to TRBJ2-1; no clear D gene. CDR1 LNHNV and CDR2 YYDKDF come from the germline V gene (reference sequence). The CDR3 has 11 residues. Trimming removed 7 bases at V and 7 bases at J, with 8 bases between. The CDR3 nucleotides are TGTGCCACCATGGTTCGGAATGAGCAGTTCTTC. Residues: CATMVRNEQFF.

The chain employs TRBV28 and TRBJ2-5; 9 bases agree with TRBD2. The CDR3 has 15 amino acids. Unmatched junction bases numbered 6, after V lost 3 bases and J lost 4 bases. Germline V gene sequence: CDR1 MDHEN, CDR2 SYDVKM. CDR3 region: CASSFDSGRGETQYF. The CDR3 coding sequence is TGTGCCAGCAGTTTCGATAGCGGGAGAGGAGAGACCCAGTACTTC.

The V and J genes are TRBV5-1 and TRBJ2-5; no clear D. V lost 4 bases and J lost 2, with 12 bases in between. Looked up from germline, CDR1 is SGHRS and CDR2 is YFSETQ. This CDR3 comprises 14 residues. This chain's CDR3 is CASSIRVRQETQYF. In DNA form, the CDR3 reads TGCGCCAGCAGCATCCGAGTCAGGCAAGAGACCCAGTACTTC.

V usage is TRBV6-6 and J usage is TRBJ1-1; TRBD1 might be the D (5 bases). Trimming removed 0 bases at V and 5 bases at J, with 13 bases between. CDR1 is MNHNY, CDR2 SVGAGI, per germline (reference sequence). The CDR3 sequence is 15 residues long. CDR3 sequence (DNA): TGTGCCAGCAGTTACTCGAAAGCGGGGGAGACTGAAGCTTTCTTT. It yields the protein CASSYSKAGETEAFF.

J is TRBJ2-7 and V is TRBV5-4; D unresolved. CDR3 size: 13 residues. The germline V gene encodes CDR1 SGHNT and CDR2 YYREEE (reference sequence). V was clipped by 8 bases and J by 2 bases, with 14 bases between them. DNA of the CDR3: TGTGCCAGTACACCTCCAACACCCTACGAGCAGTACTTC. It specifies CASTPPTPYEQYF.